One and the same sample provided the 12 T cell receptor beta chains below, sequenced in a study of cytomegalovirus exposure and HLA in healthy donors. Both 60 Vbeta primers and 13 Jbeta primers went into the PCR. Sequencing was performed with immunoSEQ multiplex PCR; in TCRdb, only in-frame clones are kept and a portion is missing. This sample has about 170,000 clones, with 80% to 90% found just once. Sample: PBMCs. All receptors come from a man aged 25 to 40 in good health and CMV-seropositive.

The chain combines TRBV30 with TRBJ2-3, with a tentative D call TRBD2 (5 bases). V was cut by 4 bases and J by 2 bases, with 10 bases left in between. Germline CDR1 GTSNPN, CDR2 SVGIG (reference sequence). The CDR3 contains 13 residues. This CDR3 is CAWTNGLTDTQYF. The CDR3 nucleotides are TGTGCCTGGACAAACGGACTCACAGATACGCAGTATTTT.

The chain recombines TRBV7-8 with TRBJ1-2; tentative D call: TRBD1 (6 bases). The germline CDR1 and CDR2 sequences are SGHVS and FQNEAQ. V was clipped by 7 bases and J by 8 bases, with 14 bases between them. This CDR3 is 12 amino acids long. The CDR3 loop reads CASTTQGGGYTF. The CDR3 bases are TGTGCCAGCACCACACAGGGTGGAGGCTACACCTTC. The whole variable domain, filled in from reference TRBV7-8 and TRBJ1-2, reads GAGVSQSPRYKVAKRGQDVALRCDPISGHVSLFWYQQALGQGPEFLTYFQNEAQLDKSGLPSDRFFAERPEGSVSTLKIQRTQQEDSAVYLCASTTQGGGYTFGSGTRLTVV.

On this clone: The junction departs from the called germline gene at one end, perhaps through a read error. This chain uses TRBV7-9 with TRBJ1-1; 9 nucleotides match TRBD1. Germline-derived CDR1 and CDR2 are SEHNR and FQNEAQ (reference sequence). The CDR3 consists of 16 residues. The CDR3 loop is CSSRSDRGWVVTEAFF. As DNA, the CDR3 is TGTTCCAGCAGATCGGACAGGGGTTGGGTCGTCACTGAAGCTTTCTTT.

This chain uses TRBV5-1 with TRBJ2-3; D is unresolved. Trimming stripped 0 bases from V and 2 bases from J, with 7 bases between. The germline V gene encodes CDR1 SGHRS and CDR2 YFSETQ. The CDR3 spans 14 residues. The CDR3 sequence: CASSLEQLTDTQYF. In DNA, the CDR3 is TGCGCCAGCAGCTTGGAACAGCTCACAGATACGCAGTATTTT.

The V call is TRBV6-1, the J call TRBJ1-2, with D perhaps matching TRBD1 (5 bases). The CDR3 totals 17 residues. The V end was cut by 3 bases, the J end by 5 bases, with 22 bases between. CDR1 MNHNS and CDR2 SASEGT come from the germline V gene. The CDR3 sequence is CASSEPLGGGGVYGYTF. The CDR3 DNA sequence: TGTGCCAGCAGTGAGCCCCTAGGTGGTGGGGGGGTTTATGGCTACACCTTC.

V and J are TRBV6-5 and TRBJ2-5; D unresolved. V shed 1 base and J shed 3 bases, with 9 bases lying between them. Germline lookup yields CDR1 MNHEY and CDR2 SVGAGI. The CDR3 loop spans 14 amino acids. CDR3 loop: CASSYYMSKETQYF. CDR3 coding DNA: TGTGCCAGCAGTTACTACATGTCCAAAGAGACCCAGTACTTC.

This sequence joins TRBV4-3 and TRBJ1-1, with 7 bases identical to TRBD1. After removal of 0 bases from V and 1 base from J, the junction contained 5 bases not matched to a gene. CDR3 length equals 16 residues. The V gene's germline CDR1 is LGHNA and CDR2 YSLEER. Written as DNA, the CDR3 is TGCGCCAGCAGCCAAGAAATAGCAGGGGGGAACACTGAAGCTTTCTTT. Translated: CASSQEIAGGNTEAFF.

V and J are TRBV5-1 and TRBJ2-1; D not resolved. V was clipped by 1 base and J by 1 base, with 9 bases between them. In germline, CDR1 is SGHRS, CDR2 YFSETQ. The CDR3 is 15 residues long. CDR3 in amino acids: CASSLSPTSYNEQFF. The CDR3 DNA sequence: TGCGCCAGCAGCTTGAGCCCGACTTCCTACAATGAGCAGTTCTTC.

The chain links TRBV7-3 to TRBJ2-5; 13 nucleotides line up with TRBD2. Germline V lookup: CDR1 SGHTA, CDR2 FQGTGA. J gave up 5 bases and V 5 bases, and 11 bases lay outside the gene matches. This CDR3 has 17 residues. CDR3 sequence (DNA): TGTGCCAGCAGCCCAGGGACTAGCGGGATAGTAGGGGAGACCCAGTACTTC. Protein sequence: CASSPGTSGIVGETQYF.

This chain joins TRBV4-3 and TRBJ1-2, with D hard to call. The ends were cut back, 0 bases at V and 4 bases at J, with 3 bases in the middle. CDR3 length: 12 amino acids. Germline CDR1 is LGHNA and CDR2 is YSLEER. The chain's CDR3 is CASSQDSYGYTF. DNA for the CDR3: TGCGCCAGCAGCCAAGACAGCTATGGCTACACCTTC.

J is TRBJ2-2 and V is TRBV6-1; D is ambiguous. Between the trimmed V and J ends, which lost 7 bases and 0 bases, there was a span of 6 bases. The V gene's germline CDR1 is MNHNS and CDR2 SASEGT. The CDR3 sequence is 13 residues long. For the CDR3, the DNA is TGTGCCAGCACAGGTTCGAACACCGGGGAGCTGTTTTTT. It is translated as CASTGSNTGELFF.

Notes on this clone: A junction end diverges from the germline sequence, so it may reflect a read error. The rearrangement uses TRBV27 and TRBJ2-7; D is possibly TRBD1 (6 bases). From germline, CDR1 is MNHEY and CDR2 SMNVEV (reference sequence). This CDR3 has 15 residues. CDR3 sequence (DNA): TGTGCCAGCACTTTAAGAGGGGGACCCTCCTACGAGCAGTACTTC. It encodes CASTLRGGPSYEQYF.